This T cell receptor beta chain was captured by sequencing in a study of Ad26.COV2.S vaccination and SARS-CoV-2 variants. Whole-study context: Into the muscle, Ad26.COV2.S was dosed once or twice, 56 days apart.

The CDR3 consists of 17 residues. Germline V gene data show CDR1 as SGHTA and CDR2 as FQGNSA. J gave up 7 bases and V 2 bases, and 10 bases lay outside the gene matches. Study-level findings and limits: It was reported that spike-specific CD8+ and CD4+ T cell responses were substantially broad after vaccination.

Treatment defined: 15 to 20 received Ad26.COV2.S at low or high dose, single or two shots; 5 received placebo; per-sample allocation not given. The study sampled participants on day 63 after the first vaccine or placebo injection. Boston hosted the donor, who was an adult aged 18-55 years. Ad26.COV2.S expressed prefusion-stabilized spike from the original Wuhan strain. Measured with immunoSEQ multiplex PCR; TCRdb has only the in-frame clones, and not every one. The table includes a few hundred thousand clones, around nine tenths detected once. With regard to this clone: Antigen unknown.

The source of this sequence is a person aged 18-65 years who received the Ad26.COV2.S COVID-19 vaccine or a placebo. The material was peripheral blood, obtained in a trial of Ad26.COV2.S vaccine versus placebo. The J gene is TRBJ2-1, the V gene TRBV7-2; 11 bases are a match to TRBD1. CDR3 nucleotide sequence: TGTGCCAGCAGCTTAATCCCGGACAGGGGGCGAAGGAATGAGCAGTTCTTC. It translates to CASSLIPDRGRRNEQFF.